This TCR beta chain was profiled in a study of cytomegalovirus exposure and HLA in healthy donors. Overall study context: About 180 million T cells yielded roughly 120 million unique TCR beta sequences in earlier analysis. Study results and caveats: CMV serostatus was the sole immune exposure information available. Associated with HLA alleles at 0.05 false discovery rate in a later analysis were over 15,000 TCR beta sequences.

Note on this clone: The antigen is undetermined.

The CDR3 is 18 amino acids. V shed 4 bases and J 3 bases; nucleotides not matched to a gene: 8. Germline V gives CDR1 MNHEY, CDR2 SMNVEV (reference sequence). The PCR ran on 60 Vbeta and 13 Jbeta primers. In the original processing: Later analysis identified tens of millions of unique TCR beta chains, 8.5 million to 13 million shared. Clones were sequenced by immunoSEQ multiplex PCR, and TCRdb holds only the in-frame ones, with some missing. V and J calls and clone size are given by that table; D and trimming were obtained from the DNA. The sample has around 260,000 clones, 80% seen once; the top ten hold about 0.3%.

The V and J genes are TRBV27 and TRBJ2-2; 13 positions agree with TRBD2. Sequencing was done on a sample of PBMCs. The clonotype comes from a girl aged 2 to 9 in good health and CMV-seronegative. The CDR3 spells CASSSSTSGGYYTGELFF. Here the CDR3 DNA reads TGTGCCAGCAGTTCCTCGACTAGCGGGGGGTACTACACCGGGGAGCTGTTTTTT.